The clone carrying this T cell receptor (beta chain) has a single count. V was shortened by 5 bases and J by 2 bases, with 14 bases between the two germline ends. CDR3 size: 15 residues. Per germline, CDR1 WNHNN and CDR2 SYGVQD (reference sequence). The data originate from a study of memory CD4+ T cells and cytomegalovirus serostatus. The sort gate was single viable CD3+CD4+CD8-CD45RO+ cells for memory CD4+ T cells. CD4+ T cells were isolated by positive magnetic selection. Sequencing used immunoSEQ multiplex PCR; TCRdb keeps in-frame clones, though not all of them. The sample lists under 55,000 clones, just under 80% seen once, with about 0.7% in the top ten.

The sequence was collected from an adult in good health and CMV-seronegative. Sequencing was performed on memory CD4+ T cells from blood. The chain is built from TRBV10-1 and TRBJ2-3, with D unresolved. For the CDR3, the DNA is TGCGCCAGCAGTTCCACCCGAAAGACCACAGATACGCAGTATTTT. It yields the protein CASSSTRKTTDTQYF.